These 15 T cell receptor beta chains were sequenced from one sample in a study of CD8+ T cells in alopecia areata (dated by TCRdb to the late 2010s). Libraries were constructed by the immunoSEQ multiplex PCR assay. RNA was extracted from all samples and reverse transcribed into cDNA as template for TCR sequencing. In TCRdb, the immuneACCESS table is reduced to in-frame sequences with V and J assigned. These tables do not hold every clone; where another copy was compared, an unresolved V gene accounts for under half, and the others remain unexplained. The sample records 150,000 to 250,000 clones, roughly three fifths of which are singletons. The ten largest clones take up approximately 3.4% of the sample. The sample's time point label, in plain terms: more than three weeks on oral tofacitinib. Taken with the paper, the label for treatment or condition translates to: oral pan-JAK inhibitor, 5-10 mg twice daily.

Sample: CD4+ T cells sorted from blood, taken at week 4, from a patient treated with tofacitinib. The receptors derive from a human donor with alopecia areata.

This clone was counted a few times. The chain has TRBV7-8 and TRBJ2-3; D gene ambiguous. CDR1 and CDR2 (germline): SGHVS, FQNEAQ. This CDR3 is built from 14 residues. V lost 1 base to trimming and J lost 8 bases, with 13 bases between them. The CDR3 bases are TGTGCCAGCAGCTTAGTAGGGTTCATAGGTACGCAGTATTTT. Its protein product is CASSLVGFIGTQYF.

This clone was seen a single time. V and J are TRBV6-6 and TRBJ1-6; D is uncertain. There are 15 residues in the CDR3. Germline V lookup: CDR1 MNHNY, CDR2 SVGAGI (reference sequence). V lost 0 bases, J lost 5 bases, and 8 bases lay in between. The CDR3 DNA follows: TGTGCCAGCAGTTACTCTAGAAGGAATAATTCACCCCTCCACTTT. Translating it yields CASSYSRRNNSPLHF.

The rearrangement links TRBV11-2 to TRBJ2-7; possibly TRBD2 for D (5 bases). Trimming cost V 1 base and J 2 bases, with 12 bases left between them. Germline CDR1 reads SGHAT; CDR2 reads FQNNGV. The CDR3 is 15 residues long. The CDR3 loop is CASSLVRTAAYEQYF. DNA for the CDR3: TGTGCCAGCAGCTTAGTACGGACTGCAGCCTACGAGCAGTACTTC. Looking up the rest from reference TRBV11-2 and TRBJ2-7 gives the full variable domain: EAGVAQSPRYKIIEKRQSVAFWCNPISGHATLYWYQQILGQGPKLLIQFQNNGVVDDSQLPKDRFSAERLKGVDSTLKIQPAKLEDSAVYLCASSLVRTAAYEQYFGPGTRLTVT.

V and J are TRBV6-1 and TRBJ2-2; possibly TRBD1 or TRBD2 for D (5 bases each). Germline CDR1 is MNHNS and CDR2 is SASEGT. This CDR3 is built from 16 residues. V shed 4 bases and J shed 1 base, with 13 bases lying between them. The CDR3 DNA reads TGTGCCAGCAGTGCGACGGGGACCCAGAACACCGGGGAGCTGTTTTTT. This sequence encodes CASSATGTQNTGELFF.

V is TRBV7-2 and J is TRBJ2-5; TRBD1 or TRBD2 may be the D gene (5 bases each). Germline V gene sequence: CDR1 SGHTA, CDR2 FQGNSA. Trimming left V 5 bases short and J 0 bases short, with 10 bases between. The CDR3 runs 14 residues. This CDR3 is CASSRGGDQETQYF. The CDR3 nucleotides read TGTGCCAGCAGCCGTGGGGGTGACCAAGAGACCCAGTACTTC.

This chain links TRBV29-1 with TRBJ1-1; maybe TRBD1 (5 bases). The CDR3 is 12 residues long. Trimming took 7 bases from V and 3 from J, leaving 12 bases between them. Germline V lookup: CDR1 SQVTM, CDR2 ANQGSEA. The DNA of the CDR3 is TGCAGCGCTGTGGGGGGAGACACTGAAGCTTTCTTT. Translation gives CSAVGGDTEAFF.

This rearrangement joins TRBV4-3 to TRBJ2-3; no clear D. The germline gives CDR1 LGHNA, CDR2 YSLEER. The CDR3 runs to 14 residues. The V end lost 3 bases, the J end lost 2 bases, and 9 bases lay between the germline ends. In DNA form, the CDR3 reads TGCGCCAGCAGCCACGAGACTTACACAGATACGCAGTATTTT. The encoded protein is CASSHETYTDTQYF.

The chain combines TRBV30 with TRBJ2-7; TRBD2 might be the D (5 bases). Germline V gene lookup returns CDR1 GTSNPN and CDR2 SVGIG (reference sequence). This CDR3 spans 13 amino acids. Trimming cost V 4 bases and J 5 bases, with 15 bases left between them. The CDR3 bases are TGTGCCTGGAAAAAGGACTCTCCCAACGAGCAGTACTTC. Amino acid sequence: CAWKKDSPNEQYF.

This clone appeared a few times. The chain carries TRBV7-9 and TRBJ2-7, with D possibly TRBD1 on 5 matching bases. This CDR3 spans 12 amino acids. Trimming removed 1 base at V and 7 bases at J, with 8 bases between. Germline V gene lookup returns CDR1 SEHNR and CDR2 FQNEAQ (reference sequence). The CDR3 nucleotides read TGTGCCAGCAGCTTAGGACAGAGGGAGCAGTACTTC. Protein: CASSLGQREQYF.

This clone was seen only once. The rearrangement joins TRBV29-1 to TRBJ1-2; weak D call: TRBD1 (5 bases). This CDR3 has 12 amino acids. Between the trimmed V and J ends, which lost 5 bases and 6 bases, there was a span of 13 bases. Per the germline V gene, CDR1 is SQVTM and CDR2 is ANQGSEA. CDR3 protein: CSVSRQLDGYTF. The CDR3 DNA follows: TGCAGCGTTTCCCGACAGTTGGATGGCTACACCTTC.

V is TRBV5-4 and J is TRBJ2-7, with 7 bases aligning to TRBD2. V trimming: 3 bases; J trimming: 2 bases; junction bases outside the gene matches: 5. Germline V gene sequence: CDR1 SGHNT, CDR2 YYREEE (reference sequence). The CDR3 sequence is 14 residues long. CDR3 in amino acids: CASSSRDYTYEQYF. The CDR3, as DNA: TGTGCCAGCAGCTCCCGGGACTATACCTACGAGCAGTACTTC.

V is TRBV9 and J is TRBJ2-5; no reliable D call. Per the germline V gene, CDR1 is SGDLS and CDR2 is YYNGEE. CDR3 size: 18 residues. The germline V and J ends were trimmed by 4 bases and 4 bases, with 26 bases remaining between them. In nucleotides, the CDR3 is TGTGCCAGCAGCCCCGAGTTCAGGACCCTCCTCTGGCGAGAGACCCAGTACTTC. It translates to CASSPEFRTLLWRETQYF.

A few counts support this clone. The chain combines TRBV7-9 with TRBJ2-7; D may correspond to TRBD1 or TRBD2 (5 bases each). V was cut by 1 base and J by 7 bases, with 14 bases left in between. The CDR3 covers 14 residues. Germline V CDR1 and CDR2: SEHNR, FQNEAQ (reference sequence). The CDR3 protein is CASSLGGLPGEQYF. Here the CDR3 DNA reads TGTGCCAGCAGCTTAGGGGGCCTGCCGGGGGAGCAGTACTTC.

This clone was seen a handful of times. The chain is built from TRBV4-3 and TRBJ1-2; D might be TRBD1 (5 bases). Germline V lookup: CDR1 LGHNA, CDR2 YSLEER. The CDR3 runs 14 residues. The V gene lost 0 bases and the J gene lost 3 bases, with 8 bases spanning the gap. The CDR3 here is CASSQDREDYGYTF. The CDR3 DNA is TGCGCCAGCAGCCAAGACAGGGAAGACTATGGCTACACCTTC.

This clone ranks as medium-sized. The genes are TRBV2 and TRBJ1-5, with D perhaps matching TRBD1 (6 bases). V was shortened by 4 bases and J by 3 bases, with 10 bases between the two germline ends. CDR1 SNHLY and CDR2 FYNNEI come from the germline V gene. This CDR3 region has 14 residues. The CDR3 coding sequence is TGTGCCAGCAGTGTACAGGGTTACAATCAGCCCCAGCATTTT. Protein: CASSVQGYNQPQHF.